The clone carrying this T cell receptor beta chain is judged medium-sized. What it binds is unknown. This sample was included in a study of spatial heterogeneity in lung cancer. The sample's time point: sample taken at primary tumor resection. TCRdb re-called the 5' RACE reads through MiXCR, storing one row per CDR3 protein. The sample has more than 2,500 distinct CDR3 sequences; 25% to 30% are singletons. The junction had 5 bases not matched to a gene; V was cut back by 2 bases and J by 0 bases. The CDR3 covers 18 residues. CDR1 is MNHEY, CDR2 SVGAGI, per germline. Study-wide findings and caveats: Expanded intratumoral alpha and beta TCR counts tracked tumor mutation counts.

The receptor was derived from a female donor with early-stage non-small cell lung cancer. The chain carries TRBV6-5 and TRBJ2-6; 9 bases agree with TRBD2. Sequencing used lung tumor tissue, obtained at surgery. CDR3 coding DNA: TGTGCCAGCAGTTACGTGACTAGCGGACTCTCTGGGGCCAACGTCCTGACTTTC. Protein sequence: CASSYVTSGLSGANVLTF.